Listed here are 26 T cell receptor beta chains from one sample, sequenced in a study of T cells expressing NK-cell markers. TCRdb re-called the 5' RACE reads and catalogs CDR3 proteins one per entry, DNA excluded. Recorded here are 300,000 to 500,000 distinct CDR3 sequences; the top ten clones represent around 10%. Sequences were obtained from blood T cells: a sorted CD56 or NKG2C T cell subset, CD4+ or CD8+ T cells, or bulk PBMC T cells (not recorded which). All receptors come from a woman aged 45-59 years in good health.

The chain joins TRBV20-1 to TRBJ2-7; TCRdb picks TRBD2, but there is no DNA to check that call. This CDR3 contains 15 residues. CDR1 is DFQATT, CDR2 SNEGSKA, per germline (reference sequence). This CDR3 reads CSARDRGLDSYEQYF.

The chain has TRBV12-3 or TRBV12-4 and TRBJ1-1. The CDR3 runs to 16 residues. This CDR3 reads CASSLSVPQGSAEAFF.

The genes are TRBV3-1 and TRBJ2-1; TCRdb gives TRBD2 as the D gene, but with no DNA this cannot be confirmed. Per germline, CDR1 LGHDT and CDR2 YNNKEL (reference sequence). The CDR3 contains 15 residues. The CDR3 protein is CASSQAASGGNEQFF.

The chain employs TRBV25-1 and TRBJ1-1; TCRdb selects TRBD1, and the lack of DNA leaves this call unchecked. This CDR3 has 14 residues. Germline V gene lookup returns CDR1 MGHDK and CDR2 SYGVNS. CDR3 loop: CASSEWGVGLEAFF. Full variable domain (missing parts from reference TRBV25-1 and TRBJ1-1): EADIYQTPRYLVIGTGKKITLECSQTMGHDKMYWYQQDPGMELHLIHYSYGVNSTEKGDLSSESTVSRIRTEHFPLTLESARPSHTSQYLCASSEWGVGLEAFFGQGTRLTVV.

The CDR3 spells CASSLGAGRGTYEQYF. V usage is TRBV7-6 and J usage is TRBJ2-7; without DNA, the TCRdb call of TRBD1 cannot be checked. The CDR3 contains 16 residues. Germline assignment: CDR1 SGHVS and CDR2 FNYEAQ.

V usage is TRBV5-5 and J usage is TRBJ2-1; with no DNA, the TCRdb D assignment of TRBD2 cannot be verified. CDR1 and CDR2 (germline): SGHKS, YYEKEE (reference sequence). This CDR3 has 16 amino acids. CDR3 loop: CASSLRTPDYGNEQFF.

CDR3 in amino acids: CASSPQGRQAFF. This sequence joins TRBV12-3 or TRBV12-4 and TRBJ1-1. This CDR3 is 12 amino acids long.

V gene TRBV6-6 combines with J gene TRBJ1-6; TCRdb's D gene call, TRBD1, goes unchecked for lack of DNA. The CDR3 is made up of 14 amino acids. Germline values: CDR1 MNHNY, CDR2 SVGAGI (reference sequence). The CDR3 loop is CASSQTGAASPLHF.

This rearrangement joins TRBV6-5 to TRBJ2-3; TCRdb returns TRBD2, unconfirmable since there is no DNA. CDR3 length: 15 residues. Germline V CDR1 and CDR2: MNHEY, SVGAGI. CDR3 sequence: CASRSGGVGTDTQYF.

V and J are TRBV4-1 and TRBJ1-2; as DNA is missing, the TRBD1 call by TCRdb cannot be tested. CDR3 length: 15 residues. The germline gives CDR1 MGHRA, CDR2 YSYEKL. The chain's CDR3 is CASSQGDDTNYGYTF.

The chain carries TRBV18 and TRBJ2-7; TCRdb reports TRBD2, a call that lacks DNA to check it against. The germline CDR1 and CDR2 sequences are KGHSH and LQKENI. The CDR3 runs to 14 residues. The CDR3: CASSPPAGGYEQYF.

The chain joins TRBV7-8 to TRBJ2-1; there is no DNA to check the TCRdb D call of TRBD1. Germline CDR1 and CDR2: SGHVS and FQNEAQ. CDR3 length equals 18 residues. The CDR3 loop is CASSSAVGTGRLGNEQFF.

The chain links TRBV9 to TRBJ2-5; TCRdb lists TRBD2, though no DNA is available to test this call. This CDR3 region has 15 residues. From germline, CDR1 is SGDLS and CDR2 YYNGEE. The CDR3 sequence: CASSYGLDVLETQYF.

V and J are TRBV15 and TRBJ2-3; TCRdb's D call of TRBD2 is untestable without DNA. CDR3 length equals 16 residues. From germline, CDR1 is LNHNV and CDR2 YYDKDF (reference sequence). This CDR3 is CATSPPRLASTDTQYF.

The V and J genes are TRBV29-1 and TRBJ2-1; TCRdb's D gene call, TRBD1, goes unchecked for lack of DNA. CDR3 size: 16 residues. Germline-derived CDR1 and CDR2 are SQVTM and ANQGSEA. CDR3 residues: CSSSFGRLKDYNEQFF.

The chain's CDR3 is CASSPDRGNYGYTF. The rearrangement links TRBV12-3 or TRBV12-4 to TRBJ1-2; TCRdb reports TRBD1, a call that lacks DNA to check it against. This CDR3 has 14 amino acids.

This chain links TRBV2 with TRBJ2-3. Looked up from germline, CDR1 is SNHLY and CDR2 is FYNNEI. There are 12 residues in the CDR3. The CDR3 protein is CASRGRVDTQYF.

The chain is built from TRBV5-6 and TRBJ2-1; the D call from TCRdb, TRBD1, cannot be confirmed without DNA. Per the germline V gene, CDR1 is SGHDT and CDR2 is YYEEEE. There are 13 residues in the CDR3. The chain's CDR3 is CASSGGGYNEQFF.

The chain is built from TRBV30 and TRBJ2-7; TCRdb outputs TRBD2, but without DNA this stays unchecked. The germline V gene has CDR1 GTSNPN and CDR2 SVGIG (reference sequence). This CDR3 has 14 residues. CDR3 protein: CAWSVGLAGHEQYF.

The chain couples TRBV20-1 to TRBJ1-1; TCRdb names TRBD1, which stays unverified in the absence of DNA. Germline CDR1 is DFQATT and CDR2 is SNEGSKA (reference sequence). This CDR3 has 14 amino acids. The CDR3 loop is CSASRDARSAEAFF.

This rearrangement joins TRBV20-1 to TRBJ2-7; lacking DNA, the TRBD1 call made by TCRdb goes unchecked. The CDR3 runs to 12 residues. From germline, CDR1 is DFQATT and CDR2 SNEGSKA (reference sequence). The CDR3 is CSAYRDSYEQYF.

This chain connects TRBV24-1 to TRBJ1-2; TCRdb gives TRBD1 as the D gene, but with no DNA this cannot be confirmed. Germline assignment: CDR1 KGHDR and CDR2 SFDVKD. This CDR3 has 14 amino acids. CDR3: CATSDPGQLYGYTF.

V and J are TRBV3-1 and TRBJ2-3; the TRBD1 assignment by TCRdb is unverifiable without DNA. There are 14 residues in the CDR3. The germline CDR1 and CDR2 sequences are LGHDT and YNNKEL (reference sequence). The CDR3 sequence is CASSQVGGTVAQYF.

The chain has TRBV29-1 and TRBJ1-1; there is no DNA to check the TCRdb D call of TRBD1. The CDR3 has 13 amino acids. Germline V lookup: CDR1 SQVTM, CDR2 ANQGSEA. CDR3 region: CSAETGGGTEAFF.

This chain uses TRBV20-1 with TRBJ1-1; the D call of TRBD1 rests on TCRdb alone, since no DNA is present to check it. CDR1 and CDR2 from the germline V gene are DFQATT and SNEGSKA (reference sequence). This CDR3 is built from 16 residues. The CDR3 sequence is CSAAARDTRPGTEAFF.

The rearrangement uses TRBV6-2 or TRBV6-3 and TRBJ2-3. CDR1 MNHEY and CDR2 SVGEGT come from the germline V gene. There are 12 residues in the CDR3. The CDR3 protein is CATGLAPDTQYF.